A selection of T cell receptor beta chains follows, all from one sample in a study of T cell repertoires in cytomegalovirus infection. These receptors lack a known antigen. In TCRdb, the reads were re-called with MiXCR into one record per CDR3 protein. The sample shows roughly 730,000 distinct CDR3 sequences, around 32% of them seen only once. The specimen comprised cultured PBMCs, sampled from culture after CMV antigen stimulation. All receptors come from a human donor in good health (CMV status not recorded). Some clones in this sample may be carry-over from other donors' samples. Each CDR3 is given with its conserved first and last residue.

TRBV4-1	17	TRBJ1-4	CASSRGHHTQNNEKLFF
TRBV6-8	18	TRBJ2-3	CASSQKLTSGGITDTQYF
TRBV11-3	14	TRBJ2-1	CASSLAAGGGEQFF
TRBV7-2	14	TRBJ1-1	CASSFRQGSPEAFF
TRBV20-1	14	TRBJ2-6	CSASTGTGTDRRIF
TRBV24-1	20	TRBJ1-5	CATSDFYPSERSLGNQPQHF
TRBV6-2/TRBV6-3	15	TRBJ2-3	CASRAGQGWTDTQYF
TRBV6-5	20	TRBJ2-5	CASRRKNQLGQLTLQETQYF
TRBV6-5	17	TRBJ1-6	CASSYGQGGSYNSPLHF
TRBV4-1	15	TRBJ2-5	CASSQGQGALETQYF
TRBV19	10	TRBJ1-2	CASQGDGYTF
TRBV28	15	TRBJ1-2	CASSLRTGSYGGYTF
TRBV12-3/TRBV12-4	12	TRBJ1-2	CASRKELYGYTF
TRBV7-2	15	TRBJ2-3	CASSPGTKGTDTQYF
TRBV12-3/TRBV12-4	15	TRBJ1-3	CASSLTAHSGNTIYF
TRBV10-1	15	TRBJ2-7	CASSGGLAGAYEQYF
TRBV11-1	20	TRBJ2-1	CASSLGRTSGGDRLYNEQFF
TRBV29-1	15	TRBJ2-3	CSVEASGSGTDTQYF
TRBV27	13	TRBJ1-5	CASGKLGNQPQHF
TRBV12-3/TRBV12-4	13	TRBJ1-2	CASRRQGALGYTF
TRBV6-2/TRBV6-3	12	TRBJ2-4	CASSYSTNIQYF
TRBV12-5	13	TRBJ1-1	CASGLTGGTEAFF
TRBV6-5	19	TRBJ2-1	CASSYSRLAGGRSYNEQFF
TRBV7-8	17	TRBJ1-6	CASSVSAHYRDNSPLHF
TRBV7-2	18	TRBJ2-2	CASSRPRGGGANTGELFF
TRBV3-1	15	TRBJ2-5	CASSQDETNQETQYF
TRBV18	16	TRBJ1-5	CASSYQGHLSNQPQHF
TRBV6-1	14	TRBJ1-4	CASRPDRVDEKLFF
TRBV7-2	13	TRBJ2-7	CASSLAAGYEQYF
TRBV2	14	TRBJ1-6	CASSAVFNNSPLHF
TRBV6-1	14	TRBJ2-7	CASSLEGFGYEQYF
TRBV2	16	TRBJ2-2	CASTNLAGRNTGELFF
TRBV29-1	13	TRBJ2-7	CSALTGSYYEQYF
TRBV7-6	13	TRBJ1-5	CASSAASNQPQHF
TRBV30	15	TRBJ1-3	CAWSLPRISGNTIYF
TRBV4-1	18	TRBJ2-1	CASSHQPRGGTGNNEQVF
TRBV14	18	TRBJ1-6	CASSQDRGTNSYNSPLHF
TRBV12-3/TRBV12-4	14	TRBJ2-5	CASSYNRVSETQYF
TRBV7-6	13	TRBJ1-3	CASSLRSGGTIYF
TRBV6-2/TRBV6-3	11	TRBJ2-1	CASSQGWEQFF
TRBV7-6	14	TRBJ1-6	CASSLDPTHSTLHF
TRBV12-3/TRBV12-4	13	TRBJ2-7	CASRSGLSYEQYF
TRBV7-9	14	TRBJ1-1	CASSPKGMNTEAFF
TRBV12-3/TRBV12-4	10	TRBJ1-5	CASTREPQHF
TRBV12-3/TRBV12-4	13	TRBJ1-2	CASSSRGLYGYTF